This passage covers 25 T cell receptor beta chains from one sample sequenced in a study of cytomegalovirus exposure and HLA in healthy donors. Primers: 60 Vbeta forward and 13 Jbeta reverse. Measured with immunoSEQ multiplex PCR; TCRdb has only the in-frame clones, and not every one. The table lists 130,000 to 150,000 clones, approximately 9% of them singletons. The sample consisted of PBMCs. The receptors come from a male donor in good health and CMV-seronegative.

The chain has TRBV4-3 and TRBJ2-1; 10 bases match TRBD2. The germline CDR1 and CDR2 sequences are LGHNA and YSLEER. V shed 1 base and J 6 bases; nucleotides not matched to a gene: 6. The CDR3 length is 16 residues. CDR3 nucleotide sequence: TGCGCCAGCAGCCAAGTTCCTAGCGGGAGCTTCAATGAGCAGTTCTTC. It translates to CASSQVPSGSFNEQFF.

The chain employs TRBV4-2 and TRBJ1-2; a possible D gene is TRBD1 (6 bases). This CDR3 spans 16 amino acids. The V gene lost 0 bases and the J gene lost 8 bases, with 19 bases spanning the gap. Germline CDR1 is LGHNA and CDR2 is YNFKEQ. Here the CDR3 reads CASSQDALVRGRGYTF. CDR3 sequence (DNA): TGTGCCAGCAGCCAAGATGCGCTTGTCAGGGGAAGGGGCTACACCTTC.

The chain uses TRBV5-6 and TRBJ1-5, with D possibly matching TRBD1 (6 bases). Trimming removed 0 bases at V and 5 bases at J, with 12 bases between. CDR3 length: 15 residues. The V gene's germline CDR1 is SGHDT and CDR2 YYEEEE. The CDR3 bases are TGTGCCAGCAGCTTGGGGTCAGGGGTCCATCAGCCCCAGCATTTT. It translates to CASSLGSGVHQPQHF.

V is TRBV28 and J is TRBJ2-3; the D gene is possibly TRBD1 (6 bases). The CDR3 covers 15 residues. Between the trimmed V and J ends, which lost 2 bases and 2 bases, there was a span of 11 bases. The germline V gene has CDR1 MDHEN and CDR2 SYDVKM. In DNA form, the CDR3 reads TGTGCCAGCAGTTTAAGAGGGGGTTTCACAGATACGCAGTATTTT. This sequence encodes CASSLRGGFTDTQYF.

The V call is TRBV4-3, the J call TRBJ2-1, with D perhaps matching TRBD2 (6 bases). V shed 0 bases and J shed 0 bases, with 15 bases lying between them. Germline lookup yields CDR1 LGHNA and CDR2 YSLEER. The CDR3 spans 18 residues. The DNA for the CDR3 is TGCGCCAGCAGCCAAGAATTCCCGGGGGTAAGCTCCTACAATGAGCAGTTCTTC. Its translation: CASSQEFPGVSSYNEQFF.

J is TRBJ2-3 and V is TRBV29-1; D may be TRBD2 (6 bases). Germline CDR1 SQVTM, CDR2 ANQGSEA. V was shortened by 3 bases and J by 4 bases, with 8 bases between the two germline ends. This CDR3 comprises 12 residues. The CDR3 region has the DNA TGCAGCGTTGATGGGGGGTCAGATACGCAGTATTTT. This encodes CSVDGGSDTQYF.

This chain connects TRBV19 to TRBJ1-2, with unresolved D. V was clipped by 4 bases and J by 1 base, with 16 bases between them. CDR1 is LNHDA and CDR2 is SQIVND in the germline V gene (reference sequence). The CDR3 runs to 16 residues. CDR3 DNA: TGTGCCAGTAGTACCCCCGGCCGATCGGGTAACTATGGCTACACCTTC. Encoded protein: CASSTPGRSGNYGYTF.

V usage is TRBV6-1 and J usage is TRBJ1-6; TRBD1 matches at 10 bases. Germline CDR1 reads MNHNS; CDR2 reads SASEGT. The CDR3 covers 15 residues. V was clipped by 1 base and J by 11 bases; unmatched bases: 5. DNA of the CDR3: TGTGCCAGCAGTGAAGTGGGACAGGGGAGGACACCCCTCCACTTT. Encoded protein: CASSEVGQGRTPLHF.

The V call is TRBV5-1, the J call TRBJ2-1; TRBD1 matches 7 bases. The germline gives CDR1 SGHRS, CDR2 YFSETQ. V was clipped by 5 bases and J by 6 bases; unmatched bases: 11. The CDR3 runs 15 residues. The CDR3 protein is CASSSGDRLSNEQFF. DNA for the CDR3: TGCGCCAGCAGTTCTGGGGACAGACTATCCAATGAGCAGTTCTTC.

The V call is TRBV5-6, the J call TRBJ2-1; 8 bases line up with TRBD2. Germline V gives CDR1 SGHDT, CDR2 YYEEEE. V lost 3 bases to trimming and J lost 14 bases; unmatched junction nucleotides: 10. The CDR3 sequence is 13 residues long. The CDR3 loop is CASSWESGRQEFF. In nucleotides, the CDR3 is TGTGCCAGCAGCTGGGAGAGCGGGAGACAAGAGTTCTTC.

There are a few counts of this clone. DNA for the CDR3: TGTGCCAGCTCACCTGGACCCGAGGGCATTCAGTACTTC. Translation gives CASSPGPEGIQYF. This sequence joins TRBV18 and TRBJ2-4; a weak D match, TRBD2 (5 bases). Germline V lookup: CDR1 KGHSH, CDR2 LQKENI. The CDR3 totals 13 residues. V gave up 3 bases and J gave up 9 bases, with 12 bases separating them.

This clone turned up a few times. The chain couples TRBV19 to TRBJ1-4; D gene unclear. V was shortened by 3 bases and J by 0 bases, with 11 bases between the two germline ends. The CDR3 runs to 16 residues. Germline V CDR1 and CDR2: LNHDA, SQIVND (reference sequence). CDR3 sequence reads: CASSMTTASTNEKLFF. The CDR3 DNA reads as TGTGCCAGTAGTATGACGACTGCGTCAACTAATGAAAAACTGTTTTTT.

CDR3 amino acids: CASSLVTGDYEQYF. The CDR3 nucleotides read TGTGCCAGCAGTTTAGTTACGGGAGACTACGAGCAGTACTTC. The chain combines TRBV28 with TRBJ2-7; D is perhaps TRBD2 (6 bases). There are 14 residues in the CDR3. V shed 2 bases and J shed 3 bases, with 11 bases lying between them. Germline CDR1 is MDHEN and CDR2 is SYDVKM.

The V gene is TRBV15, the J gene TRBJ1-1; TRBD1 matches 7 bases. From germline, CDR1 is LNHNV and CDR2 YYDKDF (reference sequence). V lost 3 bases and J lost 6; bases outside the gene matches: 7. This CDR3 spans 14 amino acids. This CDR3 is CATSSDYRGPEAFF. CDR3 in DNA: TGTGCCACCAGCAGCGACTACAGGGGACCTGAAGCTTTCTTT.

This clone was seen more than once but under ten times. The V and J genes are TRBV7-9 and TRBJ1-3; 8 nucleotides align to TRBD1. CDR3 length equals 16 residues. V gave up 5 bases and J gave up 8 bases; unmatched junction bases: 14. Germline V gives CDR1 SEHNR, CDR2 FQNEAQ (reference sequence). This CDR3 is CASSPWTGSGTDTIYF. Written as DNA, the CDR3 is TGTGCCAGCAGCCCGTGGACAGGGTCTGGTACGGACACCATATATTTT. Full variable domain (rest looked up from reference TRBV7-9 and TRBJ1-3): DTGVSQNPRHKITKRGQNVTFRCDPISEHNRLYWYRQTLGQGPEFLTYFQNEAQLEKSRLLSDRFSAERPKGSFSTLEIQRTEQGDSAMYLCASSPWTGSGTDTIYFGEGSWLTVV.

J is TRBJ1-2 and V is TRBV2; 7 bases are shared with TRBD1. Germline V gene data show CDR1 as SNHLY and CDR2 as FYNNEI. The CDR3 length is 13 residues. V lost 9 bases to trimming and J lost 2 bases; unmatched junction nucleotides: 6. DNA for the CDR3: TGTGCCAGACAGGGGTGGAAGAACTATGGCTACACCTTC. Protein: CARQGWKNYGYTF.

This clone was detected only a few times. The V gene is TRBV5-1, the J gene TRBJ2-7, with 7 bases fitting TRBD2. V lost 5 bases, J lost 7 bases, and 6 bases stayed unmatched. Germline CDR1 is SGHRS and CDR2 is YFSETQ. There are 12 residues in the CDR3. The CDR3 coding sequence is TGCGCCAGCAGTTGGTCGCGGGGGGAGCAGTACTTC. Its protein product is CASSWSRGEQYF.

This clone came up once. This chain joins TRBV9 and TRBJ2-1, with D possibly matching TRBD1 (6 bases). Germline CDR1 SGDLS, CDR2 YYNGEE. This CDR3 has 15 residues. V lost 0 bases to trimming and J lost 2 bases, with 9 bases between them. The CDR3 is CASSVAQGTYNEQFF. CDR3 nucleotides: TGTGCCAGCAGCGTAGCACAGGGAACCTACAATGAGCAGTTCTTC.

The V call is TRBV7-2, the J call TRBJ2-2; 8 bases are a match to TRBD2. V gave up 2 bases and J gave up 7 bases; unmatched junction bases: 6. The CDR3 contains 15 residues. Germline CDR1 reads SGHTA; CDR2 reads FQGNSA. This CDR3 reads CASSLMSGSDGELFF. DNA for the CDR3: TGTGCCAGCAGCTTAATGAGCGGGAGCGACGGGGAGCTGTTTTTT.

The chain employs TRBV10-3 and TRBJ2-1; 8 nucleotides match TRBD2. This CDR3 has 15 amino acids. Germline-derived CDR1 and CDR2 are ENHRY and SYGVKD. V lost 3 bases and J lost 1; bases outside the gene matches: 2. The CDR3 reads CAISEGGGSYNEQFF. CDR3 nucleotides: TGTGCCATCAGTGAAGGCGGGGGGTCCTACAATGAGCAGTTCTTC.

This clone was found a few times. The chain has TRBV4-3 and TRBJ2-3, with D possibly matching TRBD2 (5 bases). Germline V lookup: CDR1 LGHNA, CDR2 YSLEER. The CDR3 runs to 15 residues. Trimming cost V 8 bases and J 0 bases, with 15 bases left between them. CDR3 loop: CASSPVAPSTDTQYF. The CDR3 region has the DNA TGCGCCAGCTCGCCGGTAGCGCCGAGCACAGATACGCAGTATTTT.

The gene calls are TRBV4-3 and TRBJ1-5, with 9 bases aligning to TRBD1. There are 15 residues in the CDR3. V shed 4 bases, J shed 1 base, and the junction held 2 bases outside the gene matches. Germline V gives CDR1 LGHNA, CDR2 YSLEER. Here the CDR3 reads CASSPGQGSNQPQHF. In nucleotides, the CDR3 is TGCGCCAGCAGCCCGGGACAGGGAAGCAATCAGCCCCAGCATTTT.

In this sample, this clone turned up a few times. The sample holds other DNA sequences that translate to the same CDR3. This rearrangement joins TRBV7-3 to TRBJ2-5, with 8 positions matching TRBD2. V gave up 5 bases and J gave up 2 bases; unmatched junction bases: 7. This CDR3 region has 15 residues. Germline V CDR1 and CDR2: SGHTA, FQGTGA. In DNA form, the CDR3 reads TGTGCCAGCAGCCAAGTAGCGGGACCACAAGAGACCCAGTACTTC. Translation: CASSQVAGPQETQYF.

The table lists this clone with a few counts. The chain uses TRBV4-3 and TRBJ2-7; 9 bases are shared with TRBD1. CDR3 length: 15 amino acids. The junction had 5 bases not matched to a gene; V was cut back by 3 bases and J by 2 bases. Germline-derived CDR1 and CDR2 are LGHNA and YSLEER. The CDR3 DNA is TGCGCCAGCAGCCAGGATCGGACAGGGGCCTACGAGCAGTACTTC. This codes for CASSQDRTGAYEQYF.

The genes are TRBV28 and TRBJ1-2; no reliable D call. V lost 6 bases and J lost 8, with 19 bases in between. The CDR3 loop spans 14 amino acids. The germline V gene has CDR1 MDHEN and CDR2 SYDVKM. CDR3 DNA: TGTGCCAGCAGCCCTCCAGACGGGTCGGGAGGCTACACCTTC. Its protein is CASSPPDGSGGYTF.